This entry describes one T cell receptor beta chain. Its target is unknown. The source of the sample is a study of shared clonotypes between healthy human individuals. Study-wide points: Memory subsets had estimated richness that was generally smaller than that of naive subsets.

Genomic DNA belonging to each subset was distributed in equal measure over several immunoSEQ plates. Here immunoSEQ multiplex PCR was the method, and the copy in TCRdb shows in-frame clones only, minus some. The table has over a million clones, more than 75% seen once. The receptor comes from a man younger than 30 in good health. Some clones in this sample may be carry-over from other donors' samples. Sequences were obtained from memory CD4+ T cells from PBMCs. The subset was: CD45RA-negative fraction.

CDR3 amino acids: CAPRSENIPYEQYF. The DNA of the CDR3 is TGTGCCCCCCGGAGCGAAAATATACCCTACGAGCAGTACTTC. The J gene is TRBJ2-7, the V gene TRBV19; no clear D gene. Germline CDR1 and CDR2: LNHDA and SQIVND (reference sequence). V was pared by 11 bases and J by 2 bases, with 19 bases between. The CDR3 totals 14 residues.